A single sample is the source of the 28 T cell receptor beta chains below, sequenced in a study of T-cell memory formation after mild COVID-19 (dated by TCRdb to the early 2020s). The library was made by 5' RACE. The instrument given in TCRdb is Illumina NovaSeq 6000. The raw public reads went through TCRdb reprocessing: fastp at Q25, MiXCR clone calling, in-frame beta chains kept. One record per CDR3 amino acid sequence lists the most common genes and DNA. The sample table holds roughly 610,000 distinct CDR3 sequences, of which approximately 15% were seen once. The ten largest clones take up roughly 8% of the sample. Sequenced: PBMCs or a T cell subset sorted from them (not recorded which). These receptors were obtained from an adult woman who had mild COVID-19 (a few samples of this study predate the infection). The sample titles of this study are shuffled in the database, so cell type and time point are left out; the donor was told from shared clones.

The V call is TRBV5-1, the J call TRBJ1-6, with D possibly TRBD1 on 5 matching bases. Germline-derived CDR1 and CDR2 are SGHRS and YFSETQ. Trimming took 0 bases from V and 10 from J, leaving 8 bases between them. The CDR3 has 13 residues. DNA of the CDR3: TGCGCCAGCAGCTTGGCAGGGAGATCACCCCTCCACTTT. Translated: CASSLAGRSPLHF.

The V and J genes are TRBV14 and TRBJ1-2; 8 positions agree with TRBD1. This CDR3 contains 15 residues. Germline values: CDR1 SGHDN, CDR2 FVKESK. V shed 3 bases and J 3 bases; nucleotides not matched to a gene: 6. The CDR3 coding sequence is TGTGCCAGCAGCCAGATTGACAGGGGTCACTATGGCTACACCTTC. This translates into CASSQIDRGHYGYTF.

The chain links TRBV5-5 to TRBJ2-5, with a tentative D call TRBD1 (5 bases). The CDR3 consists of 13 residues. V lost 2 bases, J lost 5 bases, and 10 bases lay in between. Germline values: CDR1 SGHKS, CDR2 YYEKEE (reference sequence). The CDR3 bases are TGTGCCAGCAGCTTACAGGTGTCGGAGACCCAGTACTTC. It codes for CASSLQVSETQYF.

This clonotype was detected only a few times. The chain employs TRBV7-9 and TRBJ2-3, with D maybe TRBD2 (5 bases). The CDR3 contains 18 residues. The germline gives CDR1 SEHNR, CDR2 FQNEAQ (reference sequence). Trimming removed 6 bases at V and 0 bases at J, with 22 bases between. The CDR3: CASSSPGVSRSSTDTQYF. The CDR3 DNA reads as TGTGCCAGCAGTTCACCCGGGGTCTCGCGGAGCAGCACAGATACGCAGTATTTT.

This clonotype was seen more than once but under ten times. The chain is built from TRBV9 and TRBJ1-3; perhaps TRBD1 as D (5 bases). Germline V CDR1 and CDR2: SGDLS, YYNGEE. The CDR3 has 18 amino acids. V was clipped by 4 bases and J by 0 bases, with 20 bases between them. The CDR3 protein is CASSPRTGTTASGNTIYF. CDR3 sequence (DNA): TGTGCCAGCAGCCCACGAACCGGGACGACGGCCTCTGGAAACACCATATATTTT.

The rearrangement joins TRBV5-1 to TRBJ2-7, with TRBD1 identical over 9 bases. V shed 4 bases and J 5 bases; nucleotides not matched to a gene: 7. This CDR3 region has 14 residues. Germline CDR1 reads SGHRS; CDR2 reads YFSETQ. The CDR3 DNA reads TGCGCCAGCAGCCAGACAGGGGGGTTCGACGAGCAGTACTTC. Translated: CASSQTGGFDEQYF.

This clonotype appeared a few times. The chain carries TRBV30 and TRBJ2-3; TRBD2 matches at 8 bases. This CDR3 spans 15 amino acids. V trimming: 4 bases; J trimming: 2 bases; junction bases outside the gene matches: 8. Germline V gives CDR1 GTSNPN, CDR2 SVGIG (reference sequence). The CDR3 reads CAWKGRGDFTDTQYF. The CDR3 DNA reads TGTGCCTGGAAAGGGCGGGGGGACTTCACAGATACGCAGTATTTT.

This clonotype has a handful of counts. V gene TRBV28 combines with J gene TRBJ2-7, with 9 bases matching TRBD2. The V segment lost 2 bases and the J segment 1 base; nucleotides outside the gene matches: 3. CDR3 length: 15 residues. Germline V gene data show CDR1 as MDHEN and CDR2 as SYDVKM. Written as DNA, the CDR3 is TGTGCCAGCAGTTTACGACTAGCGGATTCCTACGAGCAGTACTTC. Its translation is CASSLRLADSYEQYF.

This chain uses TRBV7-9 with TRBJ1-1, with 7 bases aligning to TRBD1. Germline V gives CDR1 SEHNR, CDR2 FQNEAQ (reference sequence). The CDR3 contains 13 residues. J was trimmed by 10 bases and V by 7 bases; bases with no gene match: 12. CDR3 in amino acids: CASTPGGRGVAFF. In nucleotides, the CDR3 is TGTGCCAGCACCCCAGGGGGTCGCGGAGTAGCTTTCTTT.

This clonotype was counted ten times or more. The V and J genes are TRBV30 and TRBJ2-3; 7 bases map to TRBD1. This CDR3 has 15 residues. Germline assignment: CDR1 GTSNPN and CDR2 SVGIG (reference sequence). J gave up 0 bases and V 5 bases, and 8 bases lay outside the gene matches. The CDR3 region is CAWYDREPSTDTQYF. As DNA, the CDR3 is TGTGCCTGGTATGACAGGGAACCTAGCACAGATACGCAGTATTTT.

This chain uses TRBV24-1 with TRBJ1-2, with no clear D. Germline values: CDR1 KGHDR, CDR2 SFDVKD. V lost 4 bases and J 3 bases, leaving 8 bases between the germline ends. This CDR3 contains 13 residues. The chain's CDR3 is CATSDSADYGYTF. The CDR3 region has the DNA TGTGCCACCAGTGACTCTGCAGACTATGGCTACACCTTC.

This clonotype came up a few times. The chain is built from TRBV5-5 and TRBJ2-7, with D possibly matching TRBD2 (6 bases). Between the trimmed V and J ends, which lost 4 bases and 4 bases, there was a span of 15 bases. Germline CDR1 SGHKS, CDR2 YYEKEE (reference sequence). The CDR3 totals 14 residues. This CDR3 is CASSLRAGTYEQYF. CDR3 nucleotide sequence: TGTGCCAGCAGCCTCCGGGCAGGGACTTACGAGCAGTACTTC.

The rearrangement uses TRBV6-5 and TRBJ2-6; D tentatively reads TRBD1 or TRBD2 (5 bases each). From germline, CDR1 is MNHEY and CDR2 SVGAGI. V lost 0 bases to trimming and J lost 4 bases, with 13 bases between them. The CDR3 covers 17 residues. The CDR3 region is CASSYSRGATGANVLTF. CDR3 DNA sequence: TGTGCCAGCAGTTACTCGAGAGGGGCGACGGGGGCCAACGTCCTGACTTTC.

This clonotype has a handful of counts. This rearrangement joins TRBV12-3 or TRBV12-4 to TRBJ2-3; 7 positions match TRBD1. Unmatched junction bases numbered 5, after V lost 3 bases and J lost 2 bases. The CDR3 covers 15 residues. The CDR3 loop reads CASSFHRGHTDTQYF. CDR3 nucleotide sequence: TGTGCCAGCAGTTTTCACAGGGGCCACACAGATACGCAGTATTTT.

CDR3 nucleotide sequence: TGTGCCAGTAGGATGGGGCCGAACACCGGGGAGCTGTTTTTT. Amino acid sequence: CASRMGPNTGELFF. The V call is TRBV19, the J call TRBJ2-2; D is perhaps TRBD1 (5 bases). Germline V CDR1 and CDR2: LNHDA, SQIVND (reference sequence). The V end was cut by 6 bases, the J end by 0 bases, with 8 bases between. This CDR3 has 14 residues. Using reference TRBV19 and TRBJ2-2 for the parts outside the CDR3, the full variable domain is DGGITQSPKYLFRKEGQNVTLSCEQNLNHDAMYWYRQDPGQGLRLIYYSQIVNDFQKGDIAEGYSVSREKKESFPLTVTSAQKNPTAFYLCASRMGPNTGELFFGEGSRLTVL.

This clonotype was observed a handful of times. The chain recombines TRBV9 with TRBJ1-5, with no clear D. The CDR3 covers 15 residues. Germline CDR1 SGDLS, CDR2 YYNGEE. V shed 0 bases and J shed 6 bases, with 13 bases lying between them. The CDR3 spells CASSVAPQVGQPQHF. The DNA of the CDR3 is TGTGCCAGCAGCGTAGCTCCCCAGGTGGGTCAGCCCCAGCATTTT.

The chain combines TRBV12-3 or TRBV12-4 with TRBJ2-1; TRBD2 might be the D (5 bases). V was shortened by 7 bases and J by 2 bases, with 15 bases between the two germline ends. CDR3 length: 15 residues. The CDR3 DNA follows: TGTGCCAGCAAGATGAGAACTAGGGCCTACAATGAGCAGTTCTTC. Its translation: CASKMRTRAYNEQFF.

This rearrangement joins TRBV7-9 to TRBJ2-7; TRBD1 matches 7 bases. The CDR3 extends over 14 amino acids. The J segment lost 6 bases and the V segment lost 5 bases, leaving 10 bases of the junction unmatched. The germline CDR1 and CDR2 sequences are SEHNR and FQNEAQ (reference sequence). DNA of the CDR3: TGTGCCAGCAGCGCCGACAGGGATCCGAGCGAGCAGTACTTC. Amino acid sequence: CASSADRDPSEQYF.

This clonotype occurred a few times. The chain couples TRBV7-9 to TRBJ1-4; 7 positions match TRBD1. With V trimmed by 1 base and J by 10 bases, 9 bases remained unmatched. The CDR3 runs 15 residues. Germline V gene sequence: CDR1 SEHNR, CDR2 FQNEAQ (reference sequence). The CDR3 loop is CASSLDPTGRGKLFF. Written as DNA, the CDR3 is TGTGCCAGCAGCTTAGACCCGACAGGGAGAGGAAAACTGTTTTTT.

In this sample, this clonotype turned up a few times. The CDR3 sequence is CASSQTSYEQYF. The CDR3 nucleotides read TGTGCCAGCAGCCAAACTAGCTACGAGCAGTACTTC. V is TRBV5-6 and J is TRBJ2-7; maybe TRBD2 (5 bases). In germline, CDR1 is SGHDT, CDR2 YYEEEE. V was trimmed by 4 bases and J by 3 bases, leaving 8 bases between them. The CDR3 is 12 amino acids.

The chain uses TRBV5-1 and TRBJ2-7; maybe TRBD1 (6 bases). The CDR3 is made up of 16 amino acids. Looked up from germline, CDR1 is SGHRS and CDR2 is YFSETQ. Trimming removed 4 bases from V and 0 bases from J, with 17 bases in between. The CDR3, as DNA: TGCGCCAGCAGCCTAGACGGACAGAGCAGCTCCTACGAGCAGTACTTC. It is translated as CASSLDGQSSSYEQYF. Variable domain in full (rest from reference TRBV5-1 and TRBJ2-7): KAGVTQTPRYLIKTRGQQVTLSCSPISGHRSVSWYQQTPGQGLQFLFEYFSETQRNKGNFPGRFSGRQFSNSRSEMNVSTLELGDSALYLCASSLDGQSSSYEQYFGPGTRLTVT.

This clonotype was counted a few times. This chain joins TRBV6-5 and TRBJ1-1; perhaps TRBD1 as D (5 bases). V was cut by 3 bases and J by 6 bases, with 14 bases left in between. The CDR3 runs to 14 residues. From germline, CDR1 is MNHEY and CDR2 SVGAGI. The chain's CDR3 is CASSYVREGAEAFF. For the CDR3, the DNA is TGTGCCAGCAGTTATGTCAGAGAAGGGGCTGAAGCTTTCTTT.

This clonotype was detected only once. This rearrangement joins TRBV7-9 to TRBJ1-1, with D uncertain. Trimming removed 2 bases at V and 7 bases at J, with 11 bases between. The CDR3 runs 13 residues. Per germline, CDR1 SEHNR and CDR2 FQNEAQ (reference sequence). The CDR3 is CASSLSSWGEAFF. In DNA, the CDR3 is TGTGCCAGCAGCTTATCGAGTTGGGGTGAAGCTTTCTTT.

This clonotype was seen a few times. The chain has TRBV25-1 and TRBJ2-6; D ambiguous. The CDR3 length is 11 residues. In germline, CDR1 is MGHDK, CDR2 SYGVNS. Trimming took off 7 bases at V and 7 bases at J, with 5 bases between the two ends. The CDR3 spells CASTKANVLTF. The CDR3 DNA follows: TGTGCCAGCACAAAAGCCAACGTCCTGACTTTC.

The chain links TRBV2 to TRBJ1-1; no definite D call. Looked up from germline, CDR1 is SNHLY and CDR2 is FYNNEI. The V gene lost 0 bases and the J gene lost 4 bases, with 18 bases spanning the gap. The CDR3 length is 17 residues. As DNA, the CDR3 is TGTGCCAGCAGTGAAGCGCTGGCAGCCCTGGAGGGCACTGAAGCTTTCTTT. It codes for CASSEALAALEGTEAFF.

This clonotype was seen only a few times. The chain recombines TRBV6-6 with TRBJ1-2, with 7 bases lining up with TRBD1. The CDR3 is 13 residues long. J was trimmed by 12 bases and V by 0 bases; bases with no gene match: 7. Looked up from germline, CDR1 is MNHNY and CDR2 is SVGAGI (reference sequence). The CDR3 sequence is CASSYSGTAGDTF. CDR3 DNA sequence: TGTGCCAGCAGTTACTCCGGGACAGCGGGGGACACCTTC.

The CDR3 region has the DNA TGTGCCAGCAGTTACCCCACCAGTGCAACTAATGAAAAACTGTTTTTT. Its translation: CASSYPTSATNEKLFF. The chain is built from TRBV6-6 and TRBJ1-4; D remains unclear. CDR3 length equals 16 residues. Germline V gene data show CDR1 as MNHNY and CDR2 as SVGAGI (reference sequence). V gave up 2 bases and J gave up 0 bases, with 10 bases separating them.

This clonotype was found a few times. The chain is built from TRBV11-1 and TRBJ2-1, with 8 bases fitting TRBD2. Germline CDR1 reads SGHAT; CDR2 reads FQDESV (reference sequence). Trimming took 1 base from V and 0 from J; bases not matched to a gene: 11. The CDR3 has 19 amino acids. CDR3 sequence: CASSLDSRRGGFSYNEQFF. The CDR3 DNA sequence: TGTGCCAGCAGCTTAGACTCTAGACGGGGGGGCTTCTCCTACAATGAGCAGTTCTTC.